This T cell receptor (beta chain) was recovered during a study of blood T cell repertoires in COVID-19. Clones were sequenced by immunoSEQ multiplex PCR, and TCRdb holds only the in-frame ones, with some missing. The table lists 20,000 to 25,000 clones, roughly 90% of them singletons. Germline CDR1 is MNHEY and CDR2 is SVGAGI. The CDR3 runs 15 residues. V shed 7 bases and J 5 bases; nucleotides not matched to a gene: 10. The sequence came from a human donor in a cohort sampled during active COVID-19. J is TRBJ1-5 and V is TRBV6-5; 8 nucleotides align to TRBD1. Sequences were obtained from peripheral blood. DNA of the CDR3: TGTGCCAGCAATCGGGACAGGCCCCAAGATCAGCCCCAGCATTTT. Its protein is CASNRDRPQDQPQHF.